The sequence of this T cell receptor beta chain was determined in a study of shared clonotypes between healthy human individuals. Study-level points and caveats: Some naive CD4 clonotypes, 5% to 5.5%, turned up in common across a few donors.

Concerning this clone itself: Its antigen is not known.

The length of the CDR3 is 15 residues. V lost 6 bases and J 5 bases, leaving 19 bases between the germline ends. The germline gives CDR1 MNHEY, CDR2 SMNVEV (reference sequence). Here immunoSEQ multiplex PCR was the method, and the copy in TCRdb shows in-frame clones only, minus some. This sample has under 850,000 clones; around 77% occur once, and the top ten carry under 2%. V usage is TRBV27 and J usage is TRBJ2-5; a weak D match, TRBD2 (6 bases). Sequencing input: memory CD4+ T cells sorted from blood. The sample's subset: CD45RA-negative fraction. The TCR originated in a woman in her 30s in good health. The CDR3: CASRSPQAGRETQYF. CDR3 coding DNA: TGTGCCAGCAGGTCCCCGCAGGCGGGGCGGGAGACCCAGTACTTC.